The T cell receptor (beta chain) described here comes from a study of T-cell memory formation after mild COVID-19. CDR1 and CDR2 (germline): SGHNT, YYREEE (reference sequence). The CDR3 contains 14 residues. V lost 0 bases to trimming and J lost 7 bases, with 11 bases between them. One entry per CDR3 protein, called by TCRdb with MiXCR from the 5' RACE reads. The table records hundreds of thousands of distinct CDR3 sequences, around 15% of them present only once. The chain couples TRBV5-4 to TRBJ2-4; D gene uncertain. The receptor's source is a young man who had mild COVID-19 (a few samples of this study predate the infection). Cell type and time point are not known. Sequenced sample: PBMCs or a T cell subset sorted from them (not recorded which). The CDR3 DNA follows: TGTGCCAGCAGCTTGGGCGGCCTAGGGAACATTCAGTACTTC. The encoded protein is CASSLGGLGNIQYF. Combining the CDR3 with reference TRBV5-4 and TRBJ2-4 gives the whole variable domain ETGVTQSPTHLIKTRGQQVTLRCSSQSGHNTVSWYQQALGQGPQFIFQYYREEENGRGNFPPRFSGLQFPNYSSELNVNALELDDSALYLCASSLGGLGNIQYFGAGTRLSVL.